This T cell receptor beta chain was captured by sequencing in a study of T cells expressing NK-cell markers. Study results and limitations: Dominant NKG2C+ clonotypes made up roughly 1.0-7.5% of CD8+ T cells in roughly six donors.

TCRdb reanalyzed the 5' RACE reads, giving one entry per CDR3 protein sequence and no DNA. The sample holds some 340,000 distinct CDR3 sequences. The length of the CDR3 is 17 residues. From germline, CDR1 is MGHRA and CDR2 YSYEKL. For this clonotype: No antigen is known for it.

Sequenced material: blood T cells: a sorted CD56 or NKG2C T cell subset, CD4+ or CD8+ T cells, or bulk PBMC T cells (not recorded which). This sequence originates from a man aged 18-70 years in good health. The gene calls are TRBV4-1 and TRBJ2-6; TCRdb's D call of TRBD1 is untestable without DNA. The CDR3 is CASSQDWGDAGANVLTF.